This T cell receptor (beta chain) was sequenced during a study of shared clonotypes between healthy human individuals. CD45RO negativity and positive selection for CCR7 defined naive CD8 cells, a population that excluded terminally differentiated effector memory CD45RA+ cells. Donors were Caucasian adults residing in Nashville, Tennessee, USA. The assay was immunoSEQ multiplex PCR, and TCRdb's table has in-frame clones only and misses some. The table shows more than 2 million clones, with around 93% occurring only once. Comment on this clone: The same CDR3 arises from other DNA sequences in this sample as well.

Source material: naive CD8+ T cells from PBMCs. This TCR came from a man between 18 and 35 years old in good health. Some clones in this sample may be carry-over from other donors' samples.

CDR3 in amino acids: CASSPTSGPSTDTQYF. In DNA form, the CDR3 reads TGTGCCAGCAGCCCGACTAGCGGCCCTAGCACAGATACGCAGTATTTT. The chain couples TRBV28 to TRBJ2-3; 9 nucleotides align to TRBD2. Trimming removed 6 bases from V and 0 bases from J; junction bases left unmatched: 7. Germline CDR1 and CDR2: MDHEN and SYDVKM. This CDR3 has 16 amino acids.